These 32 T cell receptor beta chains came from one sample sequenced in a study of OX40 agonist ivuxolimab in advanced cancers. Clones were read by immunoSEQ multiplex PCR, and TCRdb kept only the in-frame ones, dropping some. The table includes about 76,000 clones, around 85% detected once. This specimen was CD4+ or CD8+ T cells sorted from blood, taken in a trial of the OX40 agonist ivuxolimab. These receptors originate from an adult with an advanced solid tumor such as melanoma, head and neck, liver or kidney cancer.

V usage is TRBV30 and J usage is TRBJ1-6; D uncertain. The CDR3 is made up of 8 amino acids. Trimming left V 5 bases short and J 13 bases short, with 3 bases between. Germline V gene lookup returns CDR1 GTSNPN and CDR2 SVGIG (reference sequence). The CDR3, as DNA: TGTGCCTGGGGGCCCCTCCACTTT. Encoded protein: CAWGPLHF.

This clone was detected a few times. The J gene is TRBJ2-7, the V gene TRBV10-3; 8 bases fit TRBD2. CDR3 length equals 15 residues. Germline CDR1 reads ENHRY; CDR2 reads SYGVKD. V was clipped by 4 bases and J by 4 bases; unmatched bases: 9. CDR3 in amino acids: CAISGKGTRGYEQYF. The CDR3 DNA is TGTGCCATCAGTGGAAAAGGGACTAGGGGTTACGAGCAGTACTTC.

The V call is TRBV29-1, the J call TRBJ1-5; D remains unclear. Germline-derived CDR1 and CDR2 are SQVTM and ANQGSEA. Trimming took 6 bases from V and 3 from J, leaving 12 bases between them. The CDR3 runs to 13 residues. The CDR3 here is CSVRMGYNQPQHF. DNA for the CDR3: TGCAGCGTCCGAATGGGGTACAATCAGCCCCAGCATTTT. The full variable domain, rest sourced from reference TRBV29-1 and TRBJ1-5, is SAVISQKPSRDICQRGTSLTIQCQVDSQVTMMFWYRQQPGQSLTLIATANQGSEATYESGFVIDKFPISRPNLTFSTLTVSNMSPEDSSIYLCSVRMGYNQPQHFGDGTRLSIL.

The chain combines TRBV13 with TRBJ1-1; D might be TRBD1 (6 bases). Germline CDR1 reads PRHDT; CDR2 reads FYEKMQ (reference sequence). V lost 5 bases to trimming and J lost 5 bases, with 33 bases between them. CDR3 length: 20 residues. The CDR3 loop is CASSQLLQGTEVNRGTEAFF. The CDR3 nucleotides are TGTGCCAGCAGCCAACTGCTACAGGGAACGGAGGTCAATCGAGGGACTGAAGCTTTCTTT. Together with reference TRBV13 and TRBJ1-1, the CDR3 gives the full variable domain: AAGVIQSPRHLIKEKRETATLKCYPIPRHDTVYWYQQGPGQDPQFLISFYEKMQSDKGSIPDRFSAQQFSDYHSELNMSSLELGDSALYFCASSQLLQGTEVNRGTEAFFGQGTRLTVV.

The gene calls are TRBV5-4 and TRBJ2-5; 9 bases agree with TRBD1. After removal of 6 bases from V and 4 bases from J, the junction contained 10 bases not matched to a gene. The CDR3 covers 15 residues. CDR1 is SGHNT and CDR2 is YYREEE in the germline V gene (reference sequence). CDR3 in DNA: TGTGCCAGCAACCCTTGGGGACAGGGCGGAGAGACCCAGTACTTC. Amino acid sequence: CASNPWGQGGETQYF. Full variable domain (missing parts from reference TRBV5-4 and TRBJ2-5): ETGVTQSPTHLIKTRGQQVTLRCSSQSGHNTVSWYQQALGQGPQFIFQYYREEENGRGNFPPRFSGLQFPNYSSELNVNALELDDSALYLCASNPWGQGGETQYFGPGTRLLVL.

The chain has TRBV9 and TRBJ2-7; D is possibly TRBD2 (6 bases). Trimming took off 0 bases at V and 3 bases at J, with 13 bases between the two ends. The CDR3 has 15 amino acids. Per the germline V gene, CDR1 is SGDLS and CDR2 is YYNGEE. The DNA of the CDR3 is TGTGCCAGCAGCGTAGAGGAGGGGCGGGGCTACGAGCAGTACTTC. The encoded protein is CASSVEEGRGYEQYF.

The chain links TRBV28 to TRBJ2-4; 8 positions agree with TRBD1. This CDR3 comprises 15 residues. Looked up from germline, CDR1 is MDHEN and CDR2 is SYDVKM. V lost 6 bases, J lost 6 bases, and 10 bases stayed unmatched. The CDR3 sequence: CASSSPDRAINIQYF. DNA of the CDR3: TGTGCCAGCAGCTCCCCGGACAGGGCAATAAACATTCAGTACTTC.

The sample holds one count of this clone. This chain joins TRBV5-8 and TRBJ1-6, with D possibly TRBD1 on 5 matching bases. The CDR3 covers 15 residues. Trimming took 2 bases from V and 7 from J, leaving 13 bases between them. Germline lookup yields CDR1 SGHTS and CDR2 YDEGEE. The CDR3 protein is CASSLQVAGNSPLHF. The CDR3 DNA reads as TGTGCCAGCAGCTTACAGGTCGCAGGGAATTCACCCCTCCACTTT.

This clone was seen only once. The V call is TRBV7-9, the J call TRBJ2-3; 7 nucleotides align to TRBD2. J lost 6 bases, V lost 5 bases, and 2 bases had no gene match. Germline CDR1 and CDR2: SEHNR and FQNEAQ (reference sequence). This CDR3 comprises 12 residues. The CDR3 sequence is CASSRTSDTQYF. CDR3 nucleotide sequence: TGTGCCAGCAGCCGGACTAGTGATACGCAGTATTTT. The full variable domain, in which reference TRBV7-9 and TRBJ2-3 provide the parts outside the CDR3, is DTGVSQNPRHKITKRGQNVTFRCDPISEHNRLYWYRQTLGQGPEFLTYFQNEAQLEKSRLLSDRFSAERPKGSFSTLEIQRTEQGDSAMYLCASSRTSDTQYFGPGTRLTVL.

V usage is TRBV18 and J usage is TRBJ2-5, with no clear D. The germline gives CDR1 KGHSH, CDR2 LQKENI. V gave up 3 bases and J gave up 0 bases, with 8 bases separating them. The CDR3 contains 14 residues. CDR3 sequence reads: CASSPRMDQETQYF. As DNA, the CDR3 is TGTGCCAGCTCACCTCGGATGGACCAAGAGACCCAGTACTTC.

The CDR3 here is CASSLASTDTEAFF. The CDR3 DNA is TGCGCCAGCAGCTTGGCCTCGACAGACACTGAAGCTTTCTTT. This sequence joins TRBV5-1 and TRBJ1-1; tentatively, D is TRBD1 (5 bases). The CDR3 totals 14 residues. Trimming left V 0 bases short and J 3 bases short, with 9 bases between. From germline, CDR1 is SGHRS and CDR2 YFSETQ.

The V gene is TRBV19, the J gene TRBJ1-5; D may be TRBD1 (5 bases). V lost 3 bases and J lost 7, with 22 bases in between. From germline, CDR1 is LNHDA and CDR2 SQIVND (reference sequence). This CDR3 region has 17 residues. The chain's CDR3 is CASSMRGTGDRGQPQHF. CDR3 DNA sequence: TGTGCCAGTAGTATGCGAGGAACTGGGGATCGGGGGCAGCCCCAGCATTTT.

This clone is a singleton in its sample. The chain joins TRBV7-9 to TRBJ1-4; 8 nucleotides agree with TRBD1. Germline V gene lookup returns CDR1 SEHNR and CDR2 FQNEAQ (reference sequence). The CDR3 contains 14 residues. The trim removed 4 bases at V and 4 bases at J, leaving 2 bases unmatched. The DNA of the CDR3 is TGTGCCAGCAGCTGGGGACAGGATAATGAAAAACTGTTTTTT. This codes for CASSWGQDNEKLFF.

The V and J genes are TRBV5-1 and TRBJ2-2, with D perhaps TRBD1 (5 bases). This CDR3 comprises 15 residues. The germline V and J ends were trimmed by 4 bases and 0 bases, with 10 bases remaining between them. Germline V lookup: CDR1 SGHRS, CDR2 YFSETQ. The CDR3 spells CASSPRQTNTGELFF. The DNA of the CDR3 is TGCGCCAGCAGCCCTAGACAGACGAACACCGGGGAGCTGTTTTTT.

The gene calls are TRBV10-3 and TRBJ2-3, with 8 bases lining up with TRBD2. Germline values: CDR1 ENHRY, CDR2 SYGVKD. Trimming at V came to 1 base and at J to 2 bases, leaving 5 bases not matched to a gene. The CDR3 runs 16 residues. The CDR3 coding sequence is TGTGCCATCAGTGAGTTGGGGCGGGGGGCCACAGATACGCAGTATTTT. Translated: CAISELGRGATDTQYF.

The count of this clone is one. The chain recombines TRBV30 with TRBJ2-7, with D uncertain. V lost 3 bases and J 2 bases, leaving 8 bases between the germline ends. The CDR3 runs to 12 residues. The germline V gene has CDR1 GTSNPN and CDR2 SVGIG (reference sequence). CDR3 loop: CAWSTHTYEQYF. The CDR3 DNA reads TGTGCCTGGAGCACACATACCTACGAGCAGTACTTC.

J is TRBJ2-5 and V is TRBV27, with 9 nucleotides matching TRBD2. CDR3 length: 13 amino acids. In germline, CDR1 is MNHEY, CDR2 SMNVEV (reference sequence). Losses at the gene ends were 5 bases for V and 5 bases for J; bases not matched to a gene: 3. This chain's CDR3 is CASSPREGETQYF. The CDR3 nucleotides are TGTGCCAGCAGTCCGCGGGAGGGGGAGACCCAGTACTTC.

CDR3 in DNA: TGCAGCGTTGAAGGGAGAAACACTGAAGCTTTCTTT. Protein: CSVEGRNTEAFF. The gene calls are TRBV29-1 and TRBJ1-1, with D uncertain. Trimming stripped 1 base from V and 2 bases from J, with 5 bases between. The CDR3 sequence is 12 residues long. Germline CDR1 and CDR2: SQVTM and ANQGSEA. Drawing the rest from reference TRBV29-1 and TRBJ1-1, the complete variable domain is SAVISQKPSRDICQRGTSLTIQCQVDSQVTMMFWYRQQPGQSLTLIATANQGSEATYESGFVIDKFPISRPNLTFSTLTVSNMSPEDSSIYLCSVEGRNTEAFFGQGTRLTVV.

This clone was recorded only once. CDR3 loop: CAWSVLGGNQPQHF. As DNA, the CDR3 is TGTGCCTGGAGTGTTCTTGGTGGCAATCAGCCCCAGCATTTT. The gene calls are TRBV30 and TRBJ1-5, with D unresolved. Germline V CDR1 and CDR2: GTSNPN, SVGIG (reference sequence). Deletions cut 0 bases from V and 2 bases from J, with 8 bases between. This CDR3 region has 14 residues.

The V call is TRBV7-9, the J call TRBJ2-3, with TRBD2 matching over 11 bases. CDR3 length equals 16 residues. Germline CDR1 reads SEHNR; CDR2 reads FQNEAQ (reference sequence). After removal of 4 bases from V and 2 bases from J, the junction contained 5 bases not matched to a gene. CDR3 residues: CASSSGTSGNTDTQYF. The CDR3 nucleotides read TGTGCCAGCAGCTCCGGGACTAGCGGAAACACAGATACGCAGTATTTT.

The rearrangement joins TRBV7-9 to TRBJ2-3; TRBD2 might be the D (6 bases). The CDR3 runs to 17 residues. The germline CDR1 and CDR2 sequences are SEHNR and FQNEAQ (reference sequence). Deletions cut 5 bases from V and 2 bases from J, with 20 bases between. The CDR3 DNA follows: TGTGCCAGCAGCCAGGGAGGCAGCGGATCTCACACAGATACGCAGTATTTT. It specifies CASSQGGSGSHTDTQYF.

In DNA, the CDR3 is TGTGCCAGCAGAAACCCAGGGGGACGGGAAAAACTGTTTTTT. It encodes CASRNPGGREKLFF. The V and J genes are TRBV6-5 and TRBJ1-4, with 7 bases identical to TRBD1. Germline lookup yields CDR1 MNHEY and CDR2 SVGAGI. The CDR3 runs to 14 residues. The J segment lost 8 bases and the V segment lost 6 bases, leaving 9 bases of the junction unmatched.

The V gene is TRBV5-6, the J gene TRBJ1-2; D call uncertain. This CDR3 region has 13 residues. V lost 0 bases to trimming and J lost 8 bases, with 11 bases between them. Germline assignment: CDR1 SGHDT and CDR2 YYEEEE. The CDR3 region is CASSLVGGFGYTF. CDR3 DNA: TGTGCCAGCAGCTTGGTAGGAGGGTTCGGCTACACCTTC.

This chain joins TRBV29-1 and TRBJ2-2; D tentatively fits TRBD1 or TRBD2 (6 bases each). Germline CDR1 is SQVTM and CDR2 is ANQGSEA. The CDR3 length is 14 residues. Trimming removed 6 bases from V and 0 bases from J, with 11 bases in between. This chain's CDR3 is CSVGGLTNTGELFF. The CDR3 bases are TGCAGCGTCGGGGGCCTCACGAACACCGGGGAGCTGTTTTTT.

The rearrangement links TRBV28 to TRBJ1-2; D call uncertain. The CDR3 spans 12 residues. V was pared by 4 bases and J by 5 bases, with 8 bases between. Germline V gene lookup returns CDR1 MDHEN and CDR2 SYDVKM. The CDR3 loop reads CASSSRNYGYTF. CDR3 bases: TGTGCCAGCAGTTCCCGAAATTATGGCTACACCTTC.

V usage is TRBV11-3 and J usage is TRBJ2-1, with a possible D match to TRBD2 (5 bases). Germline V lookup: CDR1 SGHNT, CDR2 YENEEA. This CDR3 is built from 17 residues. Trimming took off 1 base at V and 8 bases at J, with 21 bases between the two ends. The DNA for the CDR3 is TGTGCCAGCAGCTTAGGGGTCGGGGTACGGAAAGGGCATGAGCAGTTCTTC. This gives the protein CASSLGVGVRKGHEQFF. Full variable domain (outside the CDR3, taken from reference TRBV11-3 and TRBJ2-1): EAGVVQSPRYKIIEKKQPVAFWCNPISGHNTLYWYLQNLGQGPELLIRYENEEAVDDSQLPKDRFSAERLKGVDSTLKIQPAELGDSAVYLCASSLGVGVRKGHEQFFGPGTRLTVL.

The V call is TRBV7-2, the J call TRBJ1-1; D remains ambiguous. Germline V gene data show CDR1 as SGHTA and CDR2 as FQGNSA. V was pared by 5 bases and J by 1 base, with 11 bases between. The CDR3 runs to 14 residues. The CDR3 is CASSPGHSNTEAFF. DNA for the CDR3: TGTGCCAGCAGCCCTGGGCACTCGAACACTGAAGCTTTCTTT.

CDR3 nucleotides: TGTGCCAGTGCCTCCGGGTTGAACACTGAAGCTTTCTTT. It yields the protein CASASGLNTEAFF. The chain uses TRBV18 and TRBJ1-1; D unresolved. The CDR3 is 13 residues long. V was shortened by 9 bases and J by 0 bases, with 11 bases between the two germline ends. The germline gives CDR1 KGHSH, CDR2 LQKENI.

The table lists this clone with a count of one. The genes are TRBV15 and TRBJ2-6; D remains ambiguous. There are 15 residues in the CDR3. V shed 6 bases and J shed 4 bases, with 13 bases lying between them. Germline V gene data show CDR1 as LNHNV and CDR2 as YYDKDF (reference sequence). CDR3 protein: CATSGIGSGANVLTF. CDR3 nucleotides: TGTGCCACCAGTGGCATAGGGTCCGGGGCCAACGTCCTGACTTTC.

The rearrangement uses TRBV4-1 and TRBJ2-4; D possibly corresponds to TRBD1 (6 bases). The CDR3 totals 18 residues. V lost 0 bases and J 3 bases, leaving 18 bases between the germline ends. Germline-derived CDR1 and CDR2 are MGHRA and YSYEKL. The CDR3 DNA reads as TGCGCCAGCAGCCAAGAGGAACTAGGGGGTCCCCTCAAAAACATTCAGTACTTC. Encoded protein: CASSQEELGGPLKNIQYF.

This clone was seen more than once but under ten times. Different DNA sequences within this sample yield the same CDR3. The chain joins TRBV7-2 to TRBJ1-1; weak D call: TRBD1 (5 bases). Trimming took off 2 bases at V and 2 bases at J, with 9 bases between the two ends. This CDR3 has 14 amino acids. Germline V gene lookup returns CDR1 SGHTA and CDR2 FQGNSA. The CDR3 DNA follows: TGTGCCAGCAGCTTACAAACAGGAAACACTGAAGCTTTCTTT. It yields the protein CASSLQTGNTEAFF.

The chain has TRBV9 and TRBJ2-7; TRBD2 matches 8 bases. The CDR3 is made up of 15 amino acids. The ends lost 4 bases at V and 1 base at J; junction bases unmatched: 7. CDR1 and CDR2 (germline): SGDLS, YYNGEE. The CDR3 sequence: CASSPTLAGSYEQYF. CDR3 coding DNA: TGTGCCAGCAGCCCCACCTTAGCGGGATCCTACGAGCAGTACTTC.